This T cell receptor beta chain is from a study of T cell responses to AZD1222 COVID-19 vaccine. Overall study: Pooled together were second doses at about 4 or about 12 weeks.

Profiled with immunoSEQ multiplex PCR; TCRdb holds only in-frame clones, not every one. Of some 130,000 clones listed, about 94% are singletons. The sequencing used peripheral blood, collected on day 0 of AZD1222 vaccination. The TCR comes from an adult in good health.

CDR3 sequence (DNA): TGTGCCAGCAGCTTTTCCGGGAGCCCTTACTCCTACAATGAGCAGTTCTTC. As protein: CASSFSGSPYSYNEQFF. The chain couples TRBV7-9 to TRBJ2-1; weak D call: TRBD2 (6 bases). In germline, CDR1 is SEHNR, CDR2 FQNEAQ (reference sequence). Trimming stripped 3 bases from V and 0 bases from J, with 15 bases between. This CDR3 has 17 amino acids.